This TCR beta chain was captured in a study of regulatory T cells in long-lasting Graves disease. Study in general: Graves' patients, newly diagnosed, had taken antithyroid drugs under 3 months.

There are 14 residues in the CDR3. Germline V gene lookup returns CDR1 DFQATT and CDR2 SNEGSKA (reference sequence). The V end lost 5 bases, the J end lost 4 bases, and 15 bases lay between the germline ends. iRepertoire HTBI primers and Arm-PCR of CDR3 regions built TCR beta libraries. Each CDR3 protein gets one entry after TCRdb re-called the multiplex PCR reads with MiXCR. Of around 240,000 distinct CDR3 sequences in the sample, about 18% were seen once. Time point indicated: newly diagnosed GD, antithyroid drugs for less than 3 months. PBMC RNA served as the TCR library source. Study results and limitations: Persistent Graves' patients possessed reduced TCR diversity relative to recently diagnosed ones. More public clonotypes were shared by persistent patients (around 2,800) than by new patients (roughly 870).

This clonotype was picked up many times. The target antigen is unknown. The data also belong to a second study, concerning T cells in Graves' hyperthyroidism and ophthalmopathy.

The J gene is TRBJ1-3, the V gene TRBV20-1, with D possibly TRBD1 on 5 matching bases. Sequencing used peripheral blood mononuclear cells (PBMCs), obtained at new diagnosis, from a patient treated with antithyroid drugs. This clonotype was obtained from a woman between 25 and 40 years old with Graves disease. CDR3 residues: CSASRVGDGNTIYF. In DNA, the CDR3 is TGCAGTGCTTCGCGGGTGGGGGACGGAAACACCATATATTTT.